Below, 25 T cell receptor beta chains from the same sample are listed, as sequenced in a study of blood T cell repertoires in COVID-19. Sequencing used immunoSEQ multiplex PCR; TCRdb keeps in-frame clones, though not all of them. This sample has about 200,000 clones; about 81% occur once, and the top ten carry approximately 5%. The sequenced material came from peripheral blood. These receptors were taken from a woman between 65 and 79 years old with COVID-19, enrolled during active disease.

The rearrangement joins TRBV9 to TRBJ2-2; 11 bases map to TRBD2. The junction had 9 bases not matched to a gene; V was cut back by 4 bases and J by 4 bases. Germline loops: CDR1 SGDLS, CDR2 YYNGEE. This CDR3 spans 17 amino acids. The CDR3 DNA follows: TGTGCCAGCAGCCCCCGAACTAGCGGGAGTCTCACCGGGGAGCTGTTTTTT. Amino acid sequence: CASSPRTSGSLTGELFF.

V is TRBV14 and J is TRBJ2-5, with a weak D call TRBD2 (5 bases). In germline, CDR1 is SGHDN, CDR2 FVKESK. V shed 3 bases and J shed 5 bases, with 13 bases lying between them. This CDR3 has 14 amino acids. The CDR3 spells CASSQWVTRETQYF. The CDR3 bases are TGTGCCAGCAGCCAGTGGGTTACTAGGGAGACCCAGTACTTC.

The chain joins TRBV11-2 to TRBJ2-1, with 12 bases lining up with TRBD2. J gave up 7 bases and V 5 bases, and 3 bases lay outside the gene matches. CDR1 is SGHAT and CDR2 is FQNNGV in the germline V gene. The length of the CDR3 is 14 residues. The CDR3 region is CASSLAGGSNEQFF. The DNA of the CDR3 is TGTGCCAGCAGCCTAGCGGGAGGGTCTAATGAGCAGTTCTTC. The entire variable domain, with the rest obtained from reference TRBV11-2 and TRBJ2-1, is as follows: EAGVAQSPRYKIIEKRQSVAFWCNPISGHATLYWYQQILGQGPKLLIQFQNNGVVDDSQLPKDRFSAERLKGVDSTLKIQPAKLEDSAVYLCASSLAGGSNEQFFGPGTRLTVL.

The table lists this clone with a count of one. CDR3 nucleotides: TGTGCCAGCAGCTCCAGGACTAGCGGCTATCTAGGGGTCGAGCAGTACTTC. It yields the protein CASSSRTSGYLGVEQYF. The chain uses TRBV7-9 and TRBJ2-7; 10 positions match TRBD2. In germline, CDR1 is SEHNR, CDR2 FQNEAQ (reference sequence). Trimming at V came to 4 bases and at J to 6 bases, leaving 15 bases not matched to a gene. CDR3 length: 17 amino acids.

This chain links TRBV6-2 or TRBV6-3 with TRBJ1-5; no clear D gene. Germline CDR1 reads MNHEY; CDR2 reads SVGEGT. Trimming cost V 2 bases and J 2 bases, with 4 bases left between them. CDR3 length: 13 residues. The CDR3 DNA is TGTGCCAGCAGTTACACGGGCAATCAGCCCCAGCATTTT. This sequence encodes CASSYTGNQPQHF.

The CDR3 is CASRKNRESYEQYF. CDR3 in DNA: TGTGCCAGCCGCAAAAACAGGGAGTCCTACGAGCAGTACTTC. The rearrangement links TRBV2 to TRBJ2-7, with a possible D match to TRBD1 (6 bases). Germline CDR1 SNHLY, CDR2 FYNNEI. The CDR3 runs 14 residues. V was trimmed by 8 bases and J by 1 base, leaving 15 bases between them.

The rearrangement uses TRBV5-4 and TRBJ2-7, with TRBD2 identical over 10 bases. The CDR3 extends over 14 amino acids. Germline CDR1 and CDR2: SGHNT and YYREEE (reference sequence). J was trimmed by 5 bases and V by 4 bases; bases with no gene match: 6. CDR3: CASSRSGRIDEQYF. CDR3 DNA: TGTGCCAGCAGCCGTAGCGGGAGGATCGACGAGCAGTACTTC.

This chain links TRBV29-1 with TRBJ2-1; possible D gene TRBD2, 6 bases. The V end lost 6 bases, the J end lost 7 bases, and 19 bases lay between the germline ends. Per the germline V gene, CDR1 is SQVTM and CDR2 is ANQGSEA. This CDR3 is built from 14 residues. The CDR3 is CSVLGARGLNEQFF. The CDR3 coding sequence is TGCAGCGTCCTAGGCGCGCGGGGCCTGAATGAGCAGTTCTTC.

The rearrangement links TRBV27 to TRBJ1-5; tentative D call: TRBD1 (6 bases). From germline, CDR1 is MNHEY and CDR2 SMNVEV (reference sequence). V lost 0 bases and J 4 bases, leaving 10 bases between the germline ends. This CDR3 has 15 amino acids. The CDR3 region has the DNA TGTGCCAGCAGTTTATCGGGGACAATTAATCAGCCCCAGCATTTT. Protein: CASSLSGTINQPQHF.

CDR3 DNA sequence: TGTGCCAGCAGCGCGGGGTATCAGCCCCAGCATTTT. Protein sequence: CASSAGYQPQHF. The chain recombines TRBV5-8 with TRBJ1-5; D uncertain. Germline V gene sequence: CDR1 SGHTS, CDR2 YDEGEE. CDR3 length: 12 residues. V lost 4 bases, J lost 5 bases, and 7 bases lay in between.

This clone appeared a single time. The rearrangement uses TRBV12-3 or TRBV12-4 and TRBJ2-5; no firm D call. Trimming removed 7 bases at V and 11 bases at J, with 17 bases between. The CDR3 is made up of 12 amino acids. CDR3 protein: CASTRLSEPQYF. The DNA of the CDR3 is TGTGCCAGCACCCGTCTAAGTGAGCCTCAGTACTTC.

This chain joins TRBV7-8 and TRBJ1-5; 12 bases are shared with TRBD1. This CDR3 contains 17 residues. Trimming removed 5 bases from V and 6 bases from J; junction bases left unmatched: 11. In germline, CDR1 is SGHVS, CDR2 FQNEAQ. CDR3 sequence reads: CASSPHRDRGRGQPQHF. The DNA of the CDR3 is TGTGCCAGCAGCCCCCACCGGGACAGGGGGCGCGGTCAGCCCCAGCATTTT.

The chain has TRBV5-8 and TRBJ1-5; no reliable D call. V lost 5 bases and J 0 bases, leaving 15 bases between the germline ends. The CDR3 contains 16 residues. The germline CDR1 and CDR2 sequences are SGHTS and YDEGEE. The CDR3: CASSPGRATSNQPQHF. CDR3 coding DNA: TGTGCCAGCAGTCCGGGGAGAGCCACTAGCAATCAGCCCCAGCATTTT.

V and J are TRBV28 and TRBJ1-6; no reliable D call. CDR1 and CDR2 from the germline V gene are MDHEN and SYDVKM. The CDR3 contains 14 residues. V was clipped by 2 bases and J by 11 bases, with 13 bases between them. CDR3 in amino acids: CASSLQPGVPPLHF. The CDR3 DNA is TGTGCCAGCAGTTTACAGCCCGGGGTGCCACCCCTCCACTTT.

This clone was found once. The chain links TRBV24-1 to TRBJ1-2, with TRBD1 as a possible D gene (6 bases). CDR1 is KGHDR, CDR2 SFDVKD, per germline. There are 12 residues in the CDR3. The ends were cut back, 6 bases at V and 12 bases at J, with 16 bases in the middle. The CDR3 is CATSNADRPHTF. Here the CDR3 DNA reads TGTGCCACCAGTAACGCCGACAGGCCCCACACCTTC.

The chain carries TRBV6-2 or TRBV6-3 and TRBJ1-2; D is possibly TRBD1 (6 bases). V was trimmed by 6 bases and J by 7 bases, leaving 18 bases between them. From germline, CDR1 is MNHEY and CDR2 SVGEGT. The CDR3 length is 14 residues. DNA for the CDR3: TGTGCCAGCAGCAAGCCGGGACAAACCCCTGGCTACACCTTC. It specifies CASSKPGQTPGYTF.

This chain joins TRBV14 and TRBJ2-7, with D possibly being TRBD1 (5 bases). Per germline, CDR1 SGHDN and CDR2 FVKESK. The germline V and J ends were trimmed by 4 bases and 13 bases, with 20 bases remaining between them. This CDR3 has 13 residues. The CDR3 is CASSLRQTRSPYF. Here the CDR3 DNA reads TGTGCCAGCAGCCTCAGACAGACCCGTTCCCCCTACTTC.

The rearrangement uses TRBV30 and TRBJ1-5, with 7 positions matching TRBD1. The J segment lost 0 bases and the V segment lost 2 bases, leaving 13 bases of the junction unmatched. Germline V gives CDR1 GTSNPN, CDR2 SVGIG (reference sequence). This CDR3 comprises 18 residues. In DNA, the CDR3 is TGTGCCTGGAGTCGGGACAGAGATCTTACATTTAGCAATCAGCCCCAGCATTTT. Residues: CAWSRDRDLTFSNQPQHF.

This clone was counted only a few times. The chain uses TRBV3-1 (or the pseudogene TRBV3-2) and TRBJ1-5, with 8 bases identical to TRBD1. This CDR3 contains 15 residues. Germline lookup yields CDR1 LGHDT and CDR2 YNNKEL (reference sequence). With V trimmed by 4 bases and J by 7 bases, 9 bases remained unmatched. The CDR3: CASSRGRGLNQPQHF. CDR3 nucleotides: TGTGCCAGCAGCCGGGGCAGGGGGCTTAACCAGCCCCAGCATTTT.

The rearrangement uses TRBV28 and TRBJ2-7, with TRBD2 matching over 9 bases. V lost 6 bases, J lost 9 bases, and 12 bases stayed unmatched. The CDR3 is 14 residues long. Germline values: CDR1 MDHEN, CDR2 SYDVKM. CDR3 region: CASSSLGGRDGQYF. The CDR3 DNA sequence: TGTGCCAGCAGCTCCCTTGGCGGGAGGGATGGGCAGTACTTC.

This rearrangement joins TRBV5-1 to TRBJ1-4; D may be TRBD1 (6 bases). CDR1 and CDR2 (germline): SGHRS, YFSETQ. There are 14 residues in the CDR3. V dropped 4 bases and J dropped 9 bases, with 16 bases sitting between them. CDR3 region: CASSPATQGKKLFF. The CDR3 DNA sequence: TGCGCCAGCAGCCCAGCAACCCAGGGGAAAAAACTGTTTTTT.

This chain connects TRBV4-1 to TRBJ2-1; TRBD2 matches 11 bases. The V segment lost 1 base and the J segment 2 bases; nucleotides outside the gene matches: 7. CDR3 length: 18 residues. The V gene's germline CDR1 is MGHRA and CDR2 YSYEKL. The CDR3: CASSQVIPTSGTYNEQFF. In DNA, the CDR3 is TGCGCCAGCAGCCAAGTTATCCCGACTAGCGGGACCTACAATGAGCAGTTCTTC.

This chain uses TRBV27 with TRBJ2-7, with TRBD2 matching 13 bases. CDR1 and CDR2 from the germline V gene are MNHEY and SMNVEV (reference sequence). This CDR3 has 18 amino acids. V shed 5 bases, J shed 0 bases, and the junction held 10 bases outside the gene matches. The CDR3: CASSPRTSGRRGSYEQYF. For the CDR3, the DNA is TGTGCCAGCAGTCCGCGGACTAGCGGGAGAAGAGGCTCCTACGAGCAGTACTTC.

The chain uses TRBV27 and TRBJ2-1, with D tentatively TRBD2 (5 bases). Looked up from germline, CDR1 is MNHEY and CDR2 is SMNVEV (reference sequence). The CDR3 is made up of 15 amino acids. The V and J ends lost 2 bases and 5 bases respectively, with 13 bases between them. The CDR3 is CASSLPRGRDNEQFF. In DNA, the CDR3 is TGTGCCAGCAGTTTACCGCGAGGGAGAGACAATGAGCAGTTCTTC.

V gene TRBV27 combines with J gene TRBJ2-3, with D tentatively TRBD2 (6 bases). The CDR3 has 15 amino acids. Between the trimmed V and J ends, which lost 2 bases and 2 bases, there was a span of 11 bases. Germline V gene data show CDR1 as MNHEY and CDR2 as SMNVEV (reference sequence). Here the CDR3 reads CASSLTQGLTDTQYF. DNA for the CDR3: TGTGCCAGCAGTTTAACCCAGGGACTCACAGATACGCAGTATTTT.